In its sample, the clone carrying this T cell receptor beta chain was seen once. Its matching antigen is unknown. Clones were read by immunoSEQ multiplex PCR, and TCRdb kept only the in-frame ones, dropping some. The sample includes 120,000 to 150,000 clones, 70% to 90% seen only once; the top ten take less than 7%. The entry originates in a study of T cell responses to AZD1222 COVID-19 vaccine. The V gene lost 5 bases and the J gene lost 4 bases, with 8 bases spanning the gap. The CDR3 contains 13 residues. CDR1 is MNHEY and CDR2 is SMNVEV in the germline V gene (reference sequence). Study findings and constraints: Following two doses of AZD1222, Spike-specific TCR breadth and depth rose. After the peak T cell response, and only then, were repertoires sampled. Only a handful of AZD1222 recipients, six or seven in all, had baseline seropositivity.

Sequencing used peripheral blood, obtained on day 0 of AZD1222 vaccination. The sequence came from an adult in good health. The V gene is TRBV27, the J gene TRBJ1-4; the D is unclear. For the CDR3, the DNA is TGTGCCAGCAGTAAGGCGGGTAATGAAAAACTGTTTTTT. Translating it yields CASSKAGNEKLFF. Together with reference TRBV27 and TRBJ1-4, the CDR3 gives the full variable domain: EAQVTQNPRYLITVTGKKLTVTCSQNMNHEYMSWYRQDPGLGLRQIYYSMNVEVTDKGDVPEGYKVSRKEKRNFPLILESPSPNQTSLYFCASSKAGNEKLFFGSGTQLSVL.